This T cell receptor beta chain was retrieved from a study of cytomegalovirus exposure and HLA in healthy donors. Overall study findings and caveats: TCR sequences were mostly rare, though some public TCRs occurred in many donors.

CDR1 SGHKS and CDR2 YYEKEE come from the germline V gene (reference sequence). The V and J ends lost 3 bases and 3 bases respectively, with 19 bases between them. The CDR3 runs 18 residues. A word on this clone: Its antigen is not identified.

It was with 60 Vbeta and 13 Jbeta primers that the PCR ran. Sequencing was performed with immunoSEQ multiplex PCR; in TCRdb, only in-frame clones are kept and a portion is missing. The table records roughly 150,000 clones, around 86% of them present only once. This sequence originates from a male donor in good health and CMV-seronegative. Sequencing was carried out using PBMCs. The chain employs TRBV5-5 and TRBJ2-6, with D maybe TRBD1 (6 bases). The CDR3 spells CASSWESGTLFGANVLTF. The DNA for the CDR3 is TGTGCCAGCAGCTGGGAATCCGGGACACTGTTTGGGGCCAACGTCCTGACTTTC. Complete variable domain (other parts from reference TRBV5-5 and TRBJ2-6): DAGVTQSPTHLIKTRGQQVTLRCSPISGHKSVSWYQQVLGQGPQFIFQYYEKEERGRGNFPDRFSARQFPNYSSELNVNALLLGDSALYLCASSWESGTLFGANVLTFGAGSRLTVL.